Below, 26 T cell receptor beta chains from the same sample are listed, as sequenced in a study of PD-L1 blockade in urothelial cancer. Measured with immunoSEQ multiplex PCR; TCRdb has only the in-frame clones, and not every one. The sample carries more than 65,000 clones, 75% to 90% recorded once. Sequencing used PBMCs, obtained around atezolizumab (anti-PD-L1) treatment. The receptors here all came from an older woman with urothelial cancer.

The rearrangement joins TRBV5-1 to TRBJ2-3; 12 bases align to TRBD2. V trimming: 1 base; J trimming: 1 base; junction bases outside the gene matches: 1. The V gene's germline CDR1 is SGHRS and CDR2 YFSETQ. The CDR3 consists of 16 residues. CDR3 sequence (DNA): TGCGCCAGCAGCTTGCGACTAGCGGGAGGCACAGATACGCAGTATTTT. Translating it yields CASSLRLAGGTDTQYF. Variable domain in full (rest from reference TRBV5-1 and TRBJ2-3): KAGVTQTPRYLIKTRGQQVTLSCSPISGHRSVSWYQQTPGQGLQFLFEYFSETQRNKGNFPGRFSGRQFSNSRSEMNVSTLELGDSALYLCASSLRLAGGTDTQYFGPGTRLTVL.

The chain couples TRBV9 to TRBJ1-3, with D unclear. This CDR3 has 16 residues. V was shortened by 0 bases and J by 0 bases, with 10 bases between the two germline ends. CDR1 SGDLS and CDR2 YYNGEE come from the germline V gene. CDR3 loop: CASSVENRASGNTIYF. The CDR3 coding sequence is TGTGCCAGCAGCGTAGAAAACAGAGCCTCTGGAAACACCATATATTTT.

This sequence joins TRBV27 and TRBJ2-1, with TRBD1 as a possible D gene (6 bases). The V end lost 2 bases, the J end lost 0 bases, and 8 bases lay between the germline ends. CDR1 and CDR2 (germline): MNHEY, SMNVEV (reference sequence). CDR3 length: 15 amino acids. The CDR3 loop reads CASSLDRSSYNEQFF. As DNA, the CDR3 is TGTGCCAGCAGTTTAGACAGGAGCTCCTACAATGAGCAGTTCTTC.

In nucleotides, the CDR3 is TGTGCCAGCAGCTTAGACCGGACAGGGGGAGAAAACACCATATATTTT. This encodes CASSLDRTGGENTIYF. The chain combines TRBV11-2 with TRBJ1-3; 10 positions match TRBD1. Losses at the gene ends were 0 bases for V and 6 bases for J; bases not matched to a gene: 5. This CDR3 spans 16 amino acids. Germline loops: CDR1 SGHAT, CDR2 FQNNGV.

The chain is built from TRBV29-1 and TRBJ2-7; 8 bases agree with TRBD1. The CDR3 is 13 residues long. Trimming at V came to 5 bases and at J to 2 bases, leaving 5 bases not matched to a gene. Germline loops: CDR1 SQVTM, CDR2 ANQGSEA. CDR3 sequence reads: CSVRQGTTYEQYF. CDR3 nucleotides: TGCAGCGTTCGACAGGGGACAACCTACGAGCAGTACTTC.

The gene calls are TRBV5-1 and TRBJ2-5, with TRBD2 identical over 12 bases. Germline V CDR1 and CDR2: SGHRS, YFSETQ. The CDR3 loop spans 16 amino acids. Germline trimming cut 4 bases from V and 0 bases from J; bases unmatched to any gene: 4. CDR3 sequence: CASSTTSGGHQETQYF. In DNA form, the CDR3 reads TGCGCCAGCAGCACAACTAGCGGGGGGCACCAAGAGACCCAGTACTTC. Using reference TRBV5-1 and TRBJ2-5 for the parts outside the CDR3, the full variable domain is KAGVTQTPRYLIKTRGQQVTLSCSPISGHRSVSWYQQTPGQGLQFLFEYFSETQRNKGNFPGRFSGRQFSNSRSEMNVSTLELGDSALYLCASSTTSGGHQETQYFGPGTRLLVL.

V gene TRBV7-8 combines with J gene TRBJ2-1, with a weak D call TRBD1 (5 bases). Trimming removed 0 bases at V and 0 bases at J, with 12 bases between. From germline, CDR1 is SGHVS and CDR2 FQNEAQ. The CDR3 runs 17 residues. DNA for the CDR3: TGTGCCAGCAGCTTAGCGCTTTCAGGGTACTCCTACAATGAGCAGTTCTTC. It encodes CASSLALSGYSYNEQFF.

The chain employs TRBV1 and TRBJ2-7; the table's D call of TRBD2 was not tested on the DNA. TRBV1 is reported as a pseudogene. The CDR3 contains 15 residues. The DNA for the CDR3 is TGCACCAGCAGCCAAGAGGGGACTAGCGACTACGAGCAGTACTTC. It encodes CTSSQEGTSDYEQYF.

This clone was seen only once. Written as DNA, the CDR3 is TGTGCCAGCAGCGGGCAAGTTAATAGCGGCTCCTCCTACGAGCAGTACTTC. The encoded protein is CASSGQVNSGSSYEQYF. The gene calls are TRBV7-9 and TRBJ2-7; possibly TRBD2 for D (6 bases). The CDR3 spans 17 residues. The germline CDR1 and CDR2 sequences are SEHNR and FQNEAQ (reference sequence). The V end lost 5 bases, the J end lost 0 bases, and 20 bases lay between the germline ends.

The rearrangement joins TRBV6-1 to TRBJ2-5, with D unclear. Germline CDR1 and CDR2: MNHNS and SASEGT. The V gene lost 0 bases and the J gene lost 2 bases, with 16 bases spanning the gap. The CDR3 length is 17 residues. The CDR3 region is CASSEAPQSLQQETQYF. The DNA for the CDR3 is TGTGCCAGCAGTGAAGCCCCCCAGTCATTGCAGCAAGAGACCCAGTACTTC.

In its sample, this clone was seen once. The chain couples TRBV7-2 to TRBJ2-1; possible D gene TRBD1, 5 bases. Trimming pared 1 base from V and 0 bases from J, leaving 16 bases between. CDR1 is SGHTA and CDR2 is FQGNSA in the germline V gene. The CDR3 totals 18 residues. The CDR3 nucleotides read TGTGCCAGCAGCTTAGACCTCCTCGTCGACAGCTCCTACAATGAGCAGTTCTTC. As protein: CASSLDLLVDSSYNEQFF.

The chain employs TRBV30 and TRBJ2-1; D remains unclear. Trimming stripped 7 bases from V and 6 bases from J, with 10 bases between. CDR3 length: 11 amino acids. Per the germline V gene, CDR1 is GTSNPN and CDR2 is SVGIG (reference sequence). The CDR3 sequence is CASSTSNEQFF. CDR3 nucleotide sequence: TGTGCCTCCTCAACTTCCAATGAGCAGTTCTTC.

This clone was observed a handful of times. The chain has TRBV19 and TRBJ2-3; possibly TRBD2 for D (5 bases). Germline V lookup: CDR1 LNHDA, CDR2 SQIVND (reference sequence). Trimming pared 3 bases from V and 6 bases from J, leaving 13 bases between. The length of the CDR3 is 14 residues. In nucleotides, the CDR3 is TGTGCCAGTAGTATCGGGGTGCGTAGCGATACGCAGTATTTT. It specifies CASSIGVRSDTQYF.

This clone was detected once. The chain couples TRBV7-6 to TRBJ1-2; 7 bases are a match to TRBD1. The junction had 12 bases not matched to a gene; V was cut back by 5 bases and J by 0 bases. CDR3 length: 17 residues. Germline CDR1 and CDR2: SGHVS and FNYEAQ. DNA of the CDR3: TGTGCCAGCAGCCGGGACAGTACTACCGCAACTAACTATGGCTACACCTTC. This encodes CASSRDSTTATNYGYTF.

The V and J genes are TRBV10-3 and TRBJ2-3; TRBD2 aligns across 8 bases. Germline V gene data show CDR1 as ENHRY and CDR2 as SYGVKD. Unmatched junction bases numbered 3, after V lost 6 bases and J lost 4 bases. This CDR3 region has 13 residues. CDR3 in DNA: TGTGCCATCAGCGGGGGGGAGGCAGATACGCAGTATTTT. This encodes CAISGGEADTQYF.

The rearrangement uses TRBV7-6 and TRBJ2-7; D perhaps matches TRBD2 (6 bases). Germline CDR1 SGHVS, CDR2 FNYEAQ. Between the trimmed V and J ends, which lost 1 base and 1 base, there was a span of 14 bases. The CDR3 spans 16 residues. CDR3: CASSLVGGKGSYEQYF. The CDR3, as DNA: TGTGCCAGCAGCTTAGTAGGAGGGAAGGGATCCTACGAGCAGTACTTC.

This clone has just one count. Here the CDR3 reads CASSQTGTGSNGYTF. CDR3 DNA: TGCGCCAGCAGCCAAACCGGGACAGGGTCGAATGGCTACACCTTC. This rearrangement joins TRBV4-3 to TRBJ1-2, with 9 nucleotides matching TRBD1. V dropped 2 bases and J dropped 6; count of bases not matched to a gene: 7. This CDR3 region has 15 residues. Germline V gene data show CDR1 as LGHNA and CDR2 as YSLEER.

The chain couples TRBV15 to TRBJ1-3, with D possibly TRBD1 on 5 matching bases. CDR1 LNHNV and CDR2 YYDKDF come from the germline V gene (reference sequence). V was pared by 3 bases and J by 2 bases, with 11 bases between. The CDR3 extends over 15 amino acids. The CDR3 DNA is TGTGCCACCAGCAGGGGAGGAGGGGCTGGAAACACCATATATTTT. It specifies CATSRGGGAGNTIYF.

Here the CDR3 DNA reads TGCGCCAGCAGCTTCGGAGGGACGAACACTGAAGCTTTCTTT. Translation gives CASSFGGTNTEAFF. The genes are TRBV5-1 and TRBJ1-1, with TRBD1 as a possible D gene (5 bases). Germline values: CDR1 SGHRS, CDR2 YFSETQ. The CDR3 contains 14 residues. The germline V and J ends were trimmed by 2 bases and 1 base, with 9 bases remaining between them.

The chain has TRBV5-1 and TRBJ2-1; 9 bases line up with TRBD1. Germline CDR1 is SGHRS and CDR2 is YFSETQ. The CDR3 is 13 amino acids. The V gene end was trimmed by 5 bases and the J gene end by 3 bases; junction bases not matched to a gene: 0. CDR3 region: CASRTGGYNEQFF. For the CDR3, the DNA is TGCGCCAGCAGGACAGGGGGCTACAATGAGCAGTTCTTC.

This chain links TRBV14 with TRBJ2-2; D unclear. The V gene's germline CDR1 is SGHDN and CDR2 FVKESK. V lost 6 bases to trimming and J lost 5 bases, with 4 bases between them. This CDR3 has 11 amino acids. CDR3 DNA: TGTGCCAGCAGGACTACCGGGGAGCTGTTTTTT. Translation: CASRTTGELFF.

This clone has a single count. This chain uses TRBV4-1 with TRBJ1-1; D gene uncertain. Per the germline V gene, CDR1 is MGHRA and CDR2 is YSYEKL. CDR3 size: 14 residues. The V and J ends lost 0 bases and 1 base respectively, with 6 bases between them. The CDR3 loop is CASSQDKRNTEAFF. The DNA of the CDR3 is TGCGCCAGCAGCCAAGATAAGAGGAACACTGAAGCTTTCTTT.

The V call is TRBV28, the J call TRBJ1-2, with 8 positions matching TRBD1. The junction had 4 bases not matched to a gene; V was cut back by 3 bases and J by 4 bases. Germline V gives CDR1 MDHEN, CDR2 SYDVKM. This CDR3 region has 14 residues. Written as DNA, the CDR3 is TGTGCCAGCAGTTTGGTGGGACAGGCCTATGGCTACACCTTC. Translation: CASSLVGQAYGYTF.

V and J are TRBV27 and TRBJ2-7, with 10 bases fitting TRBD2. The CDR3 runs to 14 residues. Unmatched junction bases numbered 2, after V lost 3 bases and J lost 3 bases. Germline V gives CDR1 MNHEY, CDR2 SMNVEV (reference sequence). CDR3 residues: CASSFLAGGYEQYF. The CDR3 DNA sequence: TGTGCCAGCAGTTTTTTAGCGGGAGGCTACGAGCAGTACTTC.

The chain has TRBV27 and TRBJ2-7; 9 positions agree with TRBD1. Trimming removed 9 bases from V and 3 bases from J; junction bases left unmatched: 6. Germline loops: CDR1 MNHEY, CDR2 SMNVEV (reference sequence). The CDR3 extends over 13 amino acids. CDR3 sequence reads: CASGGTGFYEQYF. The CDR3 region has the DNA TGTGCCAGTGGGGGGACAGGGTTCTACGAGCAGTACTTC.

This sequence joins TRBV27 and TRBJ1-5; 11 nucleotides match TRBD1. Germline V CDR1 and CDR2: MNHEY, SMNVEV (reference sequence). This CDR3 has 14 amino acids. V lost 6 bases, J lost 3 bases, and 1 base stayed unmatched. The DNA for the CDR3 is TGTGCCAGCAGAGGACAGGGGGCCAATCAGCCCCAGCATTTT. This encodes CASRGQGANQPQHF.